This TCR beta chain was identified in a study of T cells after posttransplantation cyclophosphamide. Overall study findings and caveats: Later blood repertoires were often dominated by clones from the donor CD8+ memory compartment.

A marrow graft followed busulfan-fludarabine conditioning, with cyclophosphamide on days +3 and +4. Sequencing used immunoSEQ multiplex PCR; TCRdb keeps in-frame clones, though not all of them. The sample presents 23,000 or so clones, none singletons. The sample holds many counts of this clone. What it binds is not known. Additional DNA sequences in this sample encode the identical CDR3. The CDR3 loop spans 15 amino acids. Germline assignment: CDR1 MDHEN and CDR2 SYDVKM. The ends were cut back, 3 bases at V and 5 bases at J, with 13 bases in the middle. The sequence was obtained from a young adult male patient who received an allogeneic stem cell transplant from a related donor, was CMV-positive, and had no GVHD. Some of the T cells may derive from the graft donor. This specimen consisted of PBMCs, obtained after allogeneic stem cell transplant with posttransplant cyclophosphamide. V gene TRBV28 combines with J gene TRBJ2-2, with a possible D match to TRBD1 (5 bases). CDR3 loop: CASSFRGSGTGELFF. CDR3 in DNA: TGTGCCAGCAGTTTTAGGGGATCCGGGACCGGGGAGCTGTTTTTT.